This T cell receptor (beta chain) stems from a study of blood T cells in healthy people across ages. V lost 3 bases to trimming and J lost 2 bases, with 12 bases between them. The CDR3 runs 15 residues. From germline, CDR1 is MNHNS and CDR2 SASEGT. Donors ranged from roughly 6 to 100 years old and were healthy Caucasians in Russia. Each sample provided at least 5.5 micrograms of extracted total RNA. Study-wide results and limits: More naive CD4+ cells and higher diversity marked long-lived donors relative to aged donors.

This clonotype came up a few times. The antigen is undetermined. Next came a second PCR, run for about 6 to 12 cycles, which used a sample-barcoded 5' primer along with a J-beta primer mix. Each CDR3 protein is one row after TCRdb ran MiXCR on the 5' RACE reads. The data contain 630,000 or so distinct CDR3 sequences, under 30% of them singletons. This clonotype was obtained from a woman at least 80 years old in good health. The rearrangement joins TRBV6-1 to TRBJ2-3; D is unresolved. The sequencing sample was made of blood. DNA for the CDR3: TGTGCCAGCAGTGACCAGACCAGGTTCACAGATACGCAGTATTTT. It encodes CASSDQTRFTDTQYF.